This TCR beta chain was found in a study of T cell responses to AZD1222 COVID-19 vaccine. Overall study findings and caveats: With dominance at 160-218 and 743-854, vaccine-associated CD4 TCRs spanned spike. It was only a handful of AZD1222 recipients who were seropositive at baseline. Donor demographics were predominantly white British with a female majority; clonal diversity may be underestimated. Two doses of AZD1222 preceded a rise in Spike-specific TCR breadth and depth.

The assay was immunoSEQ multiplex PCR, and TCRdb's table has in-frame clones only and misses some. The table has under 170,000 clones, approximately 92% seen once. This clone was recorded once. Its target is unknown. The material sequenced was peripheral blood, taken 28 days after the second AZD1222 dose. This TCR derives from an adult who received the AZD1222 COVID-19 vaccine.

CDR3 loop: CASSLARPLGTYEQYF. CDR3 coding DNA: TGTGCCAGCAGCTTAGCCCGACCACTAGGAACCTACGAGCAGTACTTC. The J gene is TRBJ2-7, the V gene TRBV7-8, with D tentatively TRBD2 (5 bases). Germline values: CDR1 SGHVS, CDR2 FQNEAQ. V was cut by 0 bases and J by 2 bases, with 14 bases left in between. The CDR3 is made up of 16 amino acids.